A selection of T cell receptor beta chains follows, all from one sample in a study of long-term antiretroviral therapy in people with HIV. TCRdb keeps only in-frame clones here, not all; method: immunoSEQ multiplex PCR. In the table there are 20,000 or so clones, roughly 84% of which are singletons. This sample comprised unsorted PBMCs, obtained 0.2 years before starting antiretroviral therapy. These receptors originate from a young man with HIV. CDR3s include the opening cysteine and the closing phenylalanine or tryptophan. A D gene is named only where the DNA matches it firmly. Clone size appears in some rows only: once, few, many, or a class for an expanded clone.

v_gene	len	j_gene	abundance	d_gene	CDR3nt	CDR3aa
TRBV5-1	15	TRBJ2-3	once	.	TGCGCCAGCAGCACCGGGGCGGGGTTCACAGATACGCAGTATTTT	CASSTGAGFTDTQYF
TRBV5-1	16	TRBJ1-1	medium-sized	TRBD1	TGCGCCAGCAGCTTGGGGACAGGGGGTTATGGCACTGAAGCTTTCTTT	CASSLGTGGYGTEAFF
TRBV12-5	15	TRBJ1-2	.	.	TGTGCTAGTGGTTTGGTAGAGAACAGGAAGCGCGGCTACACCTTC	CASGLVENRKRGYTF
TRBV25-1	13	TRBJ2-2	few	.	TGTGCCACTGCGACAGCTAACACCGGGGAGCTGTTTTTT	CATATANTGELFF
TRBV7-9	13	TRBJ2-7	.	.	TGTGCCAGCGGGGGTGACAGCTCCTACGAGCAGTACTTC	CASGGDSSYEQYF
TRBV27	14	TRBJ1-2	.	TRBD1	TGTGCCAGCAGTCCTACCTGGACAGGGACCGGCTACACCTTC	CASSPTWTGTGYTF
TRBV11-2	13	TRBJ1-5	.	.	TGTGCCAGCAGCTTAGTTGCAGAGCCTCCCCAGCATTTT	CASSLVAEPPQHF
TRBV11-2	14	TRBJ2-7	.	TRBD1	TGTGCCAGCAGCTTGGGACAGGGAGTCCACGAGCAGTACTTC	CASSLGQGVHEQYF
TRBV4-2	16	TRBJ1-3	.	.	TGTGCCAGCAGCCAAGATGGAGCAGGGCGAAAAGACACCATATATTTT	CASSQDGAGRKDTIYF
TRBV10-3	17	TRBJ2-3	.	.	TGTGCCATCAGTGAAGGGAGGGGGAGGGGAAACACAGATACGCAGTATTTT	CAISEGRGRGNTDTQYF
TRBV18	17	TRBJ1-2	.	.	TGTGCCAGCTCCCCAAGCGTGGGGGGAGGAACTTGGACCCCCTACACCTTC	CASSPSVGGGTWTPYTF
TRBV18	13	TRBJ2-7	.	.	TGTGCCAGCTCACCATTAGGGAACTACGAGCAGTACTTC	CASSPLGNYEQYF
TRBV7-9	16	TRBJ1-4	.	.	TGTGCCAGCAGGACCGACAGACCTGCAACTAATGAAAAACTGTTTTTT	CASRTDRPATNEKLFF
TRBV11-2	14	TRBJ2-3	.	.	TGTGCCAGCAGCTTAGCCGGGACCACAGATACGCAGTATTTT	CASSLAGTTDTQYF
TRBV6-6	11	TRBJ1-5	.	.	TGTGCCAGCAGTGGGGCAGGGTCCCAGCATTTT	CASSGAGSQHF
TRBV7-2	14	TRBJ2-5	once	.	TGTGCCAGCAGCTTGAGTCCAGGAGAAGAGACCCAGTACTTC	CASSLSPGEETQYF
TRBV9	15	TRBJ2-3	.	TRBD1	TGTGCCAGCAGCCCGCAGACAGGGTCTTCTAATACGCAGTATTTT	CASSPQTGSSNTQYF